This TCR beta chain appears in the sequencing data of a study of immune cell composition in non-small cell lung cancer. The assay was immunoSEQ multiplex PCR, and TCRdb's table has in-frame clones only and misses some. The sample has approximately 3,000 clones; 81% are singletons. About this clone: Its antigen is undetermined.

Study results and caveats: Tumour TCR-beta clonality was not significantly tied to smoking pack-years.

The CDR3 runs to 16 residues. V was clipped by 0 bases and J by 2 bases; unmatched bases: 6. Germline values: CDR1 SGDLS, CDR2 YYNGEE. The sample was also linked to a second study, of CD4 T cells in lung cancer.

The chain joins TRBV9 to TRBJ2-7; 9 bases agree with TRBD2. Sequenced input: lung tumor tissue. The TCR originated in a human donor with non-small cell lung cancer. The CDR3 coding sequence is TGTGCCAGCAGCGTAGGGGTAGCGGGAGAAACCTACGAGCAGTACTTC. Protein: CASSVGVAGETYEQYF.